These 30 T cell receptor beta chains were all obtained from the same sample, sequenced in a study of T cell responses to AZD1222 COVID-19 vaccine. The repertoire was sequenced with immunoSEQ multiplex PCR; TCRdb's copy has only in-frame clones and lacks some. The sample consists of over 85,000 clones, around 80% of them appearing once. Material: peripheral blood, obtained on day 0 of AZD1222 vaccination. These receptor sequences come from an adult in good health.

The rearrangement uses TRBV14 and TRBJ2-1; 8 bases fit TRBD2. The CDR3 contains 18 residues. CDR1 is SGHDN and CDR2 is FVKESK in the germline V gene. J was trimmed by 0 bases and V by 11 bases; bases with no gene match: 18. The CDR3 DNA sequence: TGTGCCGGCACCGGAGATAGCGGGATCCCCCGCTCCTACAATGAGCAGTTCTTC. This gives the protein CAGTGDSGIPRSYNEQFF.

The chain joins TRBV30 to TRBJ2-7; 9 positions agree with TRBD2. This CDR3 comprises 12 residues. The germline V gene encodes CDR1 GTSNPN and CDR2 SVGIG (reference sequence). Germline trimming cut 8 bases from V and 4 bases from J; bases unmatched to any gene: 6. CDR3 loop: CAGGGGGYEQYF. The CDR3 region has the DNA TGTGCCGGGGGCGGGGGGGGGTACGAGCAGTACTTC.

This chain uses TRBV5-1 with TRBJ2-7; no reliable D call. This CDR3 is built from 14 residues. The V gene's germline CDR1 is SGHRS and CDR2 YFSETQ. V lost 3 bases and J 5 bases, leaving 15 bases between the germline ends. The CDR3 sequence is CASSYTTRVDEQYF. In DNA, the CDR3 is TGCGCCAGCAGCTATACGACACGGGTGGACGAGCAGTACTTC.

This chain connects TRBV12-3 or TRBV12-4 to TRBJ1-2, with 8 bases matching TRBD1. V was pared by 5 bases and J by 8 bases, with 7 bases of the junction left unmatched. The CDR3 runs 13 residues. Here the CDR3 DNA reads TGTGCCAGCAGTGGGACAGGACCTAGGGGCTACACCTTC. This sequence encodes CASSGTGPRGYTF.

This clone was detected only once. The chain couples TRBV18 to TRBJ1-1; 9 bases align to TRBD1. Germline CDR1 reads KGHSH; CDR2 reads LQKENI. The CDR3 spans 16 residues. The J segment lost 4 bases and the V segment lost 3 bases, leaving 9 bases of the junction unmatched. The CDR3 coding sequence is TGTGCCAGCTCACCGGGACAGGGTTCTCTGAGCACTGAAGCTTTCTTT. Translation gives CASSPGQGSLSTEAFF.

This clone was found once. The chain recombines TRBV29-1 with TRBJ1-2; 7 nucleotides match TRBD1. Germline loops: CDR1 SQVTM, CDR2 ANQGSEA. The V and J ends lost 6 bases and 7 bases, in that order; junction bases with no gene match: 5. There are 11 residues in the CDR3. The CDR3 DNA is TGCAGCGTGGAACGACAGGGTGGCTACACCTTC. Translating gives CSVERQGGYTF.

This rearrangement joins TRBV14 to TRBJ2-5; 8 nucleotides line up with TRBD1. The V and J ends lost 1 base and 4 bases, in that order; junction bases with no gene match: 5. Germline-derived CDR1 and CDR2 are SGHDN and FVKESK. There are 15 residues in the CDR3. The CDR3 nucleotides are TGTGCCAGCAGCCAAGCGGACAGGGTCGCAGAGACCCAGTACTTC. This sequence encodes CASSQADRVAETQYF.

This clone was observed once. The V call is TRBV19, the J call TRBJ2-5; 8 bases line up with TRBD2. The J segment lost 0 bases and the V segment lost 5 bases, leaving 8 bases of the junction unmatched. Germline lookup yields CDR1 LNHDA and CDR2 SQIVND (reference sequence). CDR3 length equals 16 residues. The CDR3 coding sequence is TGTGCCAGTAGTCCCTGGGGTAGCGGGGACCAAGAGACCCAGTACTTC. This codes for CASSPWGSGDQETQYF.

This chain uses TRBV28 with TRBJ1-5; possible D gene TRBD1, 5 bases. CDR3 length: 11 residues. Trimming shortened V by 3 bases and J by 12 bases, and 9 bases separated the two germline ends. Germline-derived CDR1 and CDR2 are MDHEN and SYDVKM. CDR3 loop: CASSLRDDQHF. The CDR3 nucleotides read TGTGCCAGCAGTTTGCGGGACGACCAGCATTTT. Using reference TRBV28 and TRBJ1-5 for the parts outside the CDR3, the full variable domain is DVKVTQSSRYLVKRTGEKVFLECVQDMDHENMFWYRQDPGLGLRLIYFSYDVKMKEKGDIPEGYSVSREKKERFSLILESASTNQTSMYLCASSLRDDQHFGDGTRLSIL.

The chain links TRBV7-6 to TRBJ1-3; D is uncertain. The length of the CDR3 is 17 residues. The V gene lost 0 bases and the J gene lost 2 bases, with 14 bases spanning the gap. The germline V gene encodes CDR1 SGHVS and CDR2 FNYEAQ. The DNA for the CDR3 is TGTGCCAGCAGCTTAGCGATGAACCGAAATACTGGAAACACCATATATTTT. Protein sequence: CASSLAMNRNTGNTIYF.

The chain couples TRBV21-1 to TRBJ1-4; the table's D call, TRBD1, was not checked against the DNA. TRBV21-1 is shown as a pseudogene. The CDR3 loop spans 14 amino acids. CDR3 coding DNA: TGTGCCAGCAGCAAAGACAGGGGGCGCGAAAAACTGTTTTTT. The encoded protein is CASSKDRGREKLFF.

In DNA, the CDR3 is TGTGCCAGCAGTTACCGGGACAGGGGGATCTATGAGCAGTTCTTC. Its protein product is CASSYRDRGIYEQFF. V and J are TRBV6-6 and TRBJ2-1, with 11 bases aligning to TRBD1. The J segment lost 8 bases and the V segment lost 2 bases, leaving 5 bases of the junction unmatched. Germline CDR1 is MNHNY and CDR2 is SVGAGI (reference sequence). This CDR3 has 15 amino acids.

This clone was recorded a few times. The rearrangement uses TRBV7-3 and TRBJ1-2, with a possible D match to TRBD1 (6 bases). The CDR3 spans 18 residues. Germline CDR1 SGHTA, CDR2 FQGTGA. The ends were cut back, 5 bases at V and 4 bases at J, with 26 bases in the middle. CDR3 bases: TGTGCCAGCAGCCCATACCTCCCTAAAACAGGGTCGGGCTATGGCTACACCTTC. This encodes CASSPYLPKTGSGYGYTF. Filled out from reference TRBV7-3 and TRBJ1-2, the complete variable domain reads GAGVSQTPSNKVTEKGKYVELRCDPISGHTALYWYRQSLGQGPEFLIYFQGTGAADDSGLPNDRFFAVRPEGSVSTLKIQRTERGDSAVYLCASSPYLPKTGSGYGYTFGSGTRLTVV.

The chain recombines TRBV4-3 with TRBJ1-5; D unresolved. This CDR3 has 15 amino acids. The germline gives CDR1 LGHNA, CDR2 YSLEER. V was cut by 0 bases and J by 0 bases, with 6 bases left in between. CDR3 in DNA: TGCGCCAGCAGCCAAGATAGAGGTAGCAATCAGCCCCAGCATTTT. Its protein product is CASSQDRGSNQPQHF.

The chain carries TRBV6-2 or TRBV6-3 and TRBJ1-2; 9 bases agree with TRBD1. The CDR3 covers 14 residues. The J segment lost 6 bases and the V segment lost 5 bases, leaving 7 bases of the junction unmatched. The germline gives CDR1 MNHEY, CDR2 SVGEGT. Written as DNA, the CDR3 is TGTGCCAGCAGTGGACAGGGGCCAAGGCATGGCTACACCTTC. Translation: CASSGQGPRHGYTF.

In this sample, this clone turned up once. The gene calls are TRBV7-9 and TRBJ2-3; no clear D gene. The CDR3 has 12 residues. Trimming cost V 4 bases and J 7 bases, with 9 bases left between them. Germline V gives CDR1 SEHNR, CDR2 FQNEAQ (reference sequence). The CDR3 sequence is CASSSEEYTQYF. Here the CDR3 DNA reads TGTGCCAGCAGCTCGGAAGAGTATACGCAGTATTTT.

This clone was counted a single time. The chain joins TRBV7-2 to TRBJ2-6, with D perhaps TRBD2 (5 bases). Per the germline V gene, CDR1 is SGHTA and CDR2 is FQGNSA. Trimming stripped 2 bases from V and 1 base from J, with 6 bases between. The CDR3 totals 15 residues. The CDR3 coding sequence is TGTGCCAGCAGCTTAAAGCGGTCTGGGGCCAACGTCCTGACTTTC. Protein: CASSLKRSGANVLTF.

The chain carries TRBV29-1 and TRBJ1-2; 8 nucleotides line up with TRBD1. V shed 7 bases, J shed 4 bases, and the junction held 11 bases outside the gene matches. Germline CDR1 SQVTM, CDR2 ANQGSEA. The CDR3 is 14 residues long. CDR3 nucleotides: TGCAGCGCTGGGACAGGCCCCAGGGGCTATGGCTACACCTTC. This sequence encodes CSAGTGPRGYGYTF.

The genes are TRBV19 and TRBJ2-7, with TRBD1 matching 12 bases. The CDR3 spans 15 residues. The germline V gene encodes CDR1 LNHDA and CDR2 SQIVND (reference sequence). V dropped 3 bases and J dropped 4; count of bases not matched to a gene: 4. The CDR3 nucleotides read TGTGCCAGTAGTATGGGACAGGGGGCTTTGTACGAGCAGTACTTC. Amino acid sequence: CASSMGQGALYEQYF.

This rearrangement joins TRBV18 to TRBJ1-1, with 11 bases that match TRBD1. The CDR3 totals 16 residues. After removal of 4 bases from V and 0 bases from J, the junction contained 4 bases not matched to a gene. CDR1 is KGHSH and CDR2 is LQKENI in the germline V gene. CDR3 region: CASSLDRGRVNTEAFF. In DNA, the CDR3 is TGTGCCAGCTCACTGGACAGGGGGCGAGTGAACACTGAAGCTTTCTTT.

The chain employs TRBV28 and TRBJ1-2; a weak D match, TRBD1 (5 bases). V was cut by 6 bases and J by 4 bases, with 18 bases left in between. Germline V gene data show CDR1 as MDHEN and CDR2 as SYDVKM. The length of the CDR3 is 15 residues. CDR3 amino acids: CASRTQGLVGYGYTF. The DNA for the CDR3 is TGTGCCAGCAGAACTCAGGGTCTCGTAGGCTATGGCTACACCTTC.

This rearrangement joins TRBV6-6 to TRBJ1-5; TRBD1 is a possible D gene (5 bases). Germline V gene sequence: CDR1 MNHNY, CDR2 SVGAGI (reference sequence). The CDR3 has 13 residues. Trimming took off 2 bases at V and 7 bases at J, with 9 bases between the two ends. In nucleotides, the CDR3 is TGTGCCAGCAGTTACAGGGGAGGGCAGCCCCAGCATTTT. Amino acid sequence: CASSYRGGQPQHF.

The rearrangement links TRBV24-1 to TRBJ2-5; weak D call: TRBD2 (6 bases). The CDR3 consists of 16 residues. Germline assignment: CDR1 KGHDR and CDR2 SFDVKD. Trimming took off 3 bases at V and 1 base at J, with 14 bases between the two ends. This CDR3 reads CATSDPVAGRQETQYF. In DNA form, the CDR3 reads TGTGCCACCAGTGATCCAGTCGCGGGGCGCCAAGAGACCCAGTACTTC.

The rearrangement links TRBV19 to TRBJ2-2, with TRBD1 matching 9 bases. Looked up from germline, CDR1 is LNHDA and CDR2 is SQIVND (reference sequence). This CDR3 has 14 amino acids. The V and J ends lost 7 bases and 5 bases, in that order; junction bases with no gene match: 5. Written as DNA, the CDR3 is TGTGCCAGTATCGGACAGGGGAAGACCGGGGAGCTGTTTTTT. Its protein product is CASIGQGKTGELFF.

V gene TRBV11-2 combines with J gene TRBJ1-4; 8 bases are a match to TRBD1. Germline CDR1 and CDR2: SGHAT and FQNNGV. V was pared by 5 bases and J by 3 bases, with 11 bases of the junction left unmatched. CDR3 size: 17 residues. CDR3 in amino acids: CASSAGQARGPNEKLFF. The CDR3 DNA sequence: TGTGCCAGCAGCGCGGGACAGGCACGAGGCCCTAATGAAAAACTGTTTTTT.

This chain links TRBV27 with TRBJ2-1; tentative D call: TRBD2 (5 bases). CDR1 is MNHEY, CDR2 SMNVEV, per germline (reference sequence). Trimming removed 3 bases from V and 7 bases from J, with 10 bases in between. This CDR3 has 13 residues. Written as DNA, the CDR3 is TGTGCCAGCAGTTTTAGGCGGGTGAATGAGCAGTTCTTC. Protein product: CASSFRRVNEQFF.

This chain links TRBV20-1 with TRBJ1-5, with 12 bases aligning to TRBD1. The CDR3 is 16 residues long. V shed 3 bases and J 3 bases; nucleotides not matched to a gene: 6. Germline CDR1 DFQATT, CDR2 SNEGSKA (reference sequence). The CDR3 sequence is CSASFGTGGSNQPQHF. As DNA, the CDR3 is TGCAGTGCTAGTTTCGGGACAGGGGGCTCCAATCAGCCCCAGCATTTT.

The rearrangement uses TRBV4-3 and TRBJ2-7; 11 bases fit TRBD2. CDR3 size: 19 residues. Germline trimming cut 0 bases from V and 1 base from J; bases unmatched to any gene: 11. Germline CDR1 and CDR2: LGHNA and YSLEER. The chain's CDR3 is CASSQELGIAGGRSYEQYF. In DNA form, the CDR3 reads TGCGCCAGCAGCCAAGAGCTAGGGATAGCGGGAGGGAGGTCCTACGAGCAGTACTTC.

This chain joins TRBV7-2 and TRBJ1-2; D uncertain. The CDR3 has 11 residues. CDR1 is SGHTA, CDR2 FQGNSA, per germline. V was trimmed by 1 base and J by 6 bases, leaving 3 bases between them. The CDR3 bases are TGTGCCAGCAGCTTAGGGCATGGCTACACCTTC. This encodes CASSLGHGYTF.

The chain carries TRBV28 and TRBJ1-5; 11 nucleotides agree with TRBD1. Trimming took 5 bases from V and 3 from J; bases not matched to a gene: 6. Per the germline V gene, CDR1 is MDHEN and CDR2 is SYDVKM. CDR3 length: 16 residues. CDR3 sequence (DNA): TGTGCCAGCAGTCCCGGGACAGGGGGATTCAATCAGCCCCAGCATTTT. Amino acids: CASSPGTGGFNQPQHF.